A single sample is the source of the 13 T cell receptor beta chains below, sequenced in a study of CD8+CD57+ T cells in acquired aplastic anemia. An expansion of CD8+CD57+ cells by flow cytometry had been shown in patients chosen for sequencing. The template used for profiling TCR beta VDJ and CDR3 was genomic DNA. MiXCR, applied by TCRdb to the reads, yields one record per CDR3 protein. The sample has 200,000 to 250,000 distinct CDR3 sequences, 50% to 70% seen once. The sequencing sample was made of sorted CD4+, CD8+, or CD8+CD57+ T cells (not recorded which) from PBMCs. The source is a human donor with aplastic anemia.

This chain joins TRBV6-5 and TRBJ2-7, with D tentatively TRBD1 (7 bases). Germline V lookup: CDR1 MNHEY, CDR2 SVGAGI. The ends were cut back, 5 bases at V and 0 bases at J, with 11 bases in the middle. This CDR3 comprises 14 residues. For the CDR3, the DNA is TGTGCCAGCAGTGGAGGGGACAGCTCCTACGAGCAGTACTTC. This gives the protein CASSGGDSSYEQYF.

This clonotype appeared a few times. The gene calls are TRBV13 and TRBJ2-1, with 9 bases identical to TRBD2. The length of the CDR3 is 14 residues. Looked up from germline, CDR1 is PRHDT and CDR2 is FYEKMQ (reference sequence). The junction had 5 bases not matched to a gene; V was cut back by 6 bases and J by 5 bases. CDR3 sequence: CASSTSGYNNEQFF. CDR3 sequence (DNA): TGTGCCAGCAGTACTAGCGGGTACAACAATGAGCAGTTCTTC.

The rearrangement joins TRBV5-1 to TRBJ2-3, with TRBD1 matching over 8 bases. The CDR3 loop spans 13 amino acids. The V segment lost 4 bases and the J segment 6 bases; nucleotides outside the gene matches: 4. CDR1 SGHRS and CDR2 YFSETQ come from the germline V gene. CDR3 sequence: CASSIGQGDTQYF. The CDR3 coding sequence is TGCGCCAGCAGCATCGGACAGGGTGATACGCAGTATTTT.

CDR3 region: CSASGTGGNYGYTF. The CDR3, as DNA: TGCAGCGCTTCAGGGACAGGCGGAAACTATGGCTACACCTTC. This chain joins TRBV29-1 and TRBJ1-2, with 8 bases identical to TRBD1. The junction had 9 bases not matched to a gene; V was cut back by 7 bases and J by 2 bases. This CDR3 region has 14 residues. Germline V CDR1 and CDR2: SQVTM, ANQGSEA.

This rearrangement joins TRBV20-1 to TRBJ1-4; 9 nucleotides match TRBD1. The CDR3 is 13 residues long. Germline CDR1 is DFQATT and CDR2 is SNEGSKA (reference sequence). Trimming cost V 6 bases and J 4 bases; bases outside gene matches: 3. The CDR3 reads CSAGTGHNEKLFF. In DNA, the CDR3 is TGCAGTGCCGGGACAGGGCATAATGAAAAACTGTTTTTT.

This clonotype was counted once. V gene TRBV20-1 combines with J gene TRBJ2-3, with unresolved D. Trimming removed 4 bases from V and 2 bases from J, with 7 bases in between. This CDR3 is 12 amino acids long. From germline, CDR1 is DFQATT and CDR2 SNEGSKA (reference sequence). The CDR3 loop is CSATTFTDTQYF. The CDR3 DNA reads as TGCAGTGCTACTACTTTCACAGATACGCAGTATTTT.

This chain joins TRBV6-1 and TRBJ2-6, with a tentative D call TRBD1 (6 bases). This CDR3 region has 15 residues. Per germline, CDR1 MNHNS and CDR2 SASEGT. Trimming took off 6 bases at V and 1 base at J, with 10 bases between the two ends. The chain's CDR3 is CASSPRGSGANVLTF. The DNA for the CDR3 is TGTGCCAGCAGCCCCAGGGGATCTGGGGCCAACGTCCTGACTTTC.

V and J are TRBV7-9 and TRBJ2-7, with TRBD1 matching over 11 bases. The trim removed 5 bases at V and 1 base at J, leaving 7 bases unmatched. The CDR3 loop spans 16 amino acids. Looked up from germline, CDR1 is SEHNR and CDR2 is FQNEAQ (reference sequence). The CDR3 sequence: CASSVGDRGSSYEQYF. The CDR3 bases are TGTGCCAGCAGCGTAGGGGACAGGGGGTCTTCCTACGAGCAGTACTTC. The full variable domain, with the rest looked up from reference TRBV7-9 and TRBJ2-7, is DTGVSQNPRHKITKRGQNVTFRCDPISEHNRLYWYRQTLGQGPEFLTYFQNEAQLEKSRLLSDRFSAERPKGSFSTLEIQRTEQGDSAMYLCASSVGDRGSSYEQYFGPGTRLTVT.

This chain joins TRBV7-2 and TRBJ2-5; TRBD2 matches at 7 bases. Trimming at V came to 7 bases and at J to 4 bases, leaving 9 bases not matched to a gene. Per germline, CDR1 SGHTA and CDR2 FQGNSA. This CDR3 region has 14 residues. The CDR3 nucleotides are TGTGCCAGCACCCTAAGCGGGACTGGAGAGACCCAGTACTTC. Protein product: CASTLSGTGETQYF.

The chain uses TRBV2 and TRBJ2-7; no clear D gene. Germline values: CDR1 SNHLY, CDR2 FYNNEI. The V and J ends lost 7 bases and 5 bases respectively, with 6 bases between them. This CDR3 is built from 10 residues. CDR3 nucleotide sequence: TGTGCCAGCACCGGTCACGAGCAGTACTTC. It specifies CASTGHEQYF.

This sequence joins TRBV7-9 and TRBJ2-3; D not certain. Germline V gene sequence: CDR1 SEHNR, CDR2 FQNEAQ (reference sequence). The CDR3 is made up of 13 amino acids. Trimming removed 5 bases from V and 2 bases from J, with 8 bases in between. Written as DNA, the CDR3 is TGTGCCAGCAGCCGTTGGGACACAGATACGCAGTATTTT. It encodes CASSRWDTDTQYF.

On this clonotype: One end of the junction fails to match germline, which may point to a read error. CDR3 protein: CASRLAPEQFF. Here the CDR3 DNA reads TGTGCCAGCAGATTAGCGCCTGAGCAGTTCTTC. The gene calls are TRBV7-9 and TRBJ2-1, with D possibly TRBD2 on 5 matching bases. This CDR3 is built from 11 residues. Germline V lookup: CDR1 SEHNR, CDR2 FQNEAQ (reference sequence).

This clonotype was counted once. This chain uses TRBV7-9 with TRBJ2-5, with a tentative D call TRBD2 (5 bases). CDR1 is SEHNR, CDR2 FQNEAQ, per germline (reference sequence). Trimming stripped 2 bases from V and 3 bases from J, with 10 bases between. The CDR3 has 14 residues. CDR3 coding DNA: TGTGCCAGCAGCTTAAGGACGGAGGAAGAGACCCAGTACTTC. Amino acid sequence: CASSLRTEEETQYF.